The present T cell receptor (beta chain) was sequenced within a study of metastatic and nonmetastatic thyroid tumors. Overall study context: Repertoire comparison spanned blood and tumor or nodule tissue of malignant and benign thyroid patients.

Thyroid surgery had not been preceded by any treatment in any patient. Findings of the study overall: It was reported that TCR beta diversity was significantly higher in malignant thyroid tumors than benign nodules, in blood and tumor.

Authors' methods: In papillary thyroid cancer, a distant-metastasis classifier was built using CDR3 differences across clinicopathological groups. TCRdb re-called clones via MiXCR from the PCR reads. TCRdb, not the original authors, processed these V and J calls. The sample yields around 37,000 clones, roughly a quarter seen once. Germline V gene sequence: CDR1 LGHNA, CDR2 YNFKEQ. The CDR3 has 13 amino acids. V dropped 1 base and J dropped 5 bases, with 8 bases sitting between them. This clone was detected many times. What it binds is not known. This receptor was obtained from a female donor with papillary thyroid cancer or a benign thyroid nodule (not recorded which). Some clones in this sample may be carry-over from other donors' samples. This rearrangement joins TRBV4-2 to TRBJ2-5; D not resolved. Sample: blood. The CDR3 DNA sequence: TGTGCCAGCAGCCAAGGGGCGTCGGAGACCCAGTACTTC. This translates into CASSQGASETQYF.